This T cell receptor beta chain was recovered during a study of CXCR3-negative and CXCR3-positive naive CD8 T cells. CD45RO-CCR7+CD27+CD95- marked naive CD8+ T cells. This CDR3 spans 15 amino acids. Germline V lookup: CDR1 SEHNR, CDR2 FQNEAQ (reference sequence). Overall study results and limits: Diversity was high in both naive subsets and much lower in memory cells. Hydrophobicity was higher for TRB CDR3s found in CXCR3-positive naive cells than in CXCR3-negative naive cells.

Remarks on this clonotype: Its antigen is unidentified.

Via 5' RACE with UMI labels, TRB cDNA libraries were prepared. TCRdb reprocessed the 5' RACE reads and stores each CDR3 protein as one record, lacking DNA. This sample carries 130,000 or so distinct CDR3 sequences, with about 0.48% going to the ten biggest clones. The sample was naive CXCR3- CD8+ T cells from blood. Subset in this sample: CD45RO-CCR7+CD27+CD95- naive CD8+ T cells lacking CXCR3 (TNR3-). The receptor comes from a human donor in good health. Some clones in this sample may be carry-over from other donors' samples. V and J are TRBV7-9 and TRBJ2-1; the TCRdb D gene call, TRBD2, has no DNA to confirm it. The CDR3 loop is CASSLFVAAADEQFF.